This TCR beta chain was identified in a study of blood T cell repertoires in COVID-19. The repertoire was sequenced with immunoSEQ multiplex PCR; TCRdb's copy has only in-frame clones and lacks some. Of under 450,000 clones in the sample, about 88% are singletons; the top ten hold 7.1%. This CDR3 comprises 18 residues. Germline lookup yields CDR1 SGHTA and CDR2 FQGTGA. The J segment lost 2 bases and the V segment lost 2 bases, leaving 12 bases of the junction unmatched. Sequenced input: peripheral blood. This clonotype was sampled from an older woman with COVID-19, enrolled during active disease. This chain links TRBV7-3 with TRBJ2-3; 8 bases are shared with TRBD2. The CDR3 DNA follows: TGTGCCAGCAGCTTAGGACTAGCCGTGGGGGGAACCACAGATACGCAGTATTTT. It yields the protein CASSLGLAVGGTTDTQYF.